The 12 T cell receptor beta chains reported below all come from one sample, sequenced in a study of T cells in Graves' hyperthyroidism and ophthalmopathy. Researchers took RNA transcripts and amplified the TCR beta CDR3 regions from them. First-round RT-PCR of the TCR CDR3 relied on the HTBI primer set. TCRdb ran MiXCR on the multiplex PCR reads and lists one entry per CDR3 protein. Among hundreds of thousands of distinct CDR3 sequences listed, 14% were seen once. Source material: blood. These receptors all stem from a woman aged 18-29 years with Graves' hyperthyroidism.

To note about this clonotype: This may come from a read error, since a much larger clone is one base off. This chain uses TRBV28 with TRBJ2-1, with D possibly matching TRBD2 (6 bases). With 2 bases removed from V and 8 bases from J, the gap between germline ends came to 19 bases. Germline V gives CDR1 MDHEN, CDR2 SYDVKM. This CDR3 has 16 residues. CDR3 amino acids: CASSLIEVTGGDEQFF. DNA for the CDR3: TGTGCCAGCAGTTTAATCGAGGTAACGGGCGGGGATGAGCAGTTCTTC.

The chain has TRBV7-3 and TRBJ2-1, with 12 bases fitting TRBD2. The V and J ends lost 5 bases and 8 bases, in that order; junction bases with no gene match: 10. There are 16 residues in the CDR3. Germline V lookup: CDR1 SGHTA, CDR2 FQGTGA. Here the CDR3 DNA reads TGTGCCAGCAGCCTGGGGACTAGCGGGCCTAGGGATGAGCAGTTCTTC. Its translation is CASSLGTSGPRDEQFF. Using reference TRBV7-3 and TRBJ2-1 for the parts outside the CDR3, the full variable domain is GAGVSQTPSNKVTEKGKYVELRCDPISGHTALYWYRQSLGQGPEFLIYFQGTGAADDSGLPNDRFFAVRPEGSVSTLKIQRTERGDSAVYLCASSLGTSGPRDEQFFGPGTRLTVL.

The chain couples TRBV18 to TRBJ2-1, with TRBD2 identical over 11 bases. The CDR3 is made up of 15 amino acids. Per the germline V gene, CDR1 is KGHSH and CDR2 is LQKENI. V lost 4 bases and J lost 6; bases outside the gene matches: 5. CDR3 in amino acids: CASSLAGGSGNEQFF. DNA of the CDR3: TGTGCCAGCTCACTAGCGGGAGGGTCTGGCAATGAGCAGTTCTTC.

The sample holds a few counts of this clonotype. This may be a read error: a much more frequent sequence differs by one nucleotide. Here the CDR3 omits its conserved ending phenylalanine or tryptophan, so a read error is the likely source. The rearrangement uses TRBV3-1 and TRBJ2-3; 8 nucleotides align to TRBD2. The CDR3 is 16 residues long. Germline loops: CDR1 LGHDT, CDR2 YNNKEL (reference sequence). After removal of 5 bases from V and 2 bases from J, the junction contained 9 bases not matched to a gene. The CDR3 region is CASSAAGLALTDTQYL. The CDR3 DNA is TGTGCCAGCAGCGCCGCAGGACTAGCCCTCACAGATACGCAGTATCTT.

This clonotype was counted only a few times. The chain recombines TRBV10-3 with TRBJ1-5; D remains unclear. Germline loops: CDR1 ENHRY, CDR2 SYGVKD. There are 14 residues in the CDR3. Trimming stripped 10 bases from V and 2 bases from J, with 15 bases between. The CDR3 DNA reads as TGTGCCACCGGTGTATTGGCGCGCAATCAGCCCCAGCATTTT. Translating it yields CATGVLARNQPQHF.

This clonotype was seen at least ten times. This chain links TRBV7-8 with TRBJ1-3, with D unclear. The CDR3 has 17 amino acids. Germline lookup yields CDR1 SGHVS and CDR2 FQNEAQ. Trimming took 1 base from V and 0 from J, leaving 13 bases between them. CDR3 nucleotides: TGTGCCAGCAGCTTAGGGTCTGGGTCTTACTCTGGAAACACCATATATTTT. Protein: CASSLGSGSYSGNTIYF.

The V gene is TRBV6-1, the J gene TRBJ1-5; the D is unclear. The germline gives CDR1 MNHNS, CDR2 SASEGT. Deletions cut 2 bases from V and 4 bases from J, with 6 bases between. This CDR3 has 13 residues. The CDR3 DNA reads as TGTGCCAGCAGTGAATCGATGAATCAGCCCCAGCATTTT. Its protein is CASSESMNQPQHF.

This clonotype was found a few times. V is TRBV5-6 and J is TRBJ1-1; D unclear. V dropped 4 bases and J dropped 4 bases, with 14 bases sitting between them. The CDR3 runs to 14 residues. The germline V gene encodes CDR1 SGHDT and CDR2 YYEEEE. CDR3 bases: TGTGCCAGCAGCCCGCAAGTGGGTGGCACTGAAGCTTTCTTT. Protein product: CASSPQVGGTEAFF.

This clonotype appeared many times. The rearrangement links TRBV6-1 to TRBJ2-7, with TRBD1 matching 8 bases. There are 15 residues in the CDR3. V trimming: 6 bases; J trimming: 0 bases; junction bases outside the gene matches: 7. Germline assignment: CDR1 MNHNS and CDR2 SASEGT. The CDR3 is CASSLRTGSSYEQYF. CDR3 bases: TGTGCCAGCAGCCTACGGACAGGGAGCTCCTACGAGCAGTACTTC.

This clonotype was seen ten or more times. This chain connects TRBV20-1 to TRBJ2-1; 12 bases are shared with TRBD2. Germline V CDR1 and CDR2: DFQATT, SNEGSKA (reference sequence). The V and J ends lost 0 bases and 6 bases, in that order; junction bases with no gene match: 6. The CDR3 extends over 16 amino acids. CDR3 sequence reads: CSARDRLAGGVNEQFF. Written as DNA, the CDR3 is TGCAGTGCTAGAGATCGGCTAGCGGGAGGGGTCAATGAGCAGTTCTTC.

Turning to this clonotype: A much larger clone lies a single base off, so this may be a read error. V is TRBV20-1 and J is TRBJ2-7; D is perhaps TRBD2 (6 bases). The assigned J gene may be wrong: the sequence end matches TRBJ2-1 better. Germline V gene lookup returns CDR1 DFQATT and CDR2 SNEGSKA (reference sequence). CDR3 length: 12 residues. This chain's CDR3 is CHSTGESYEQFF. The CDR3, as DNA: TGCCACTCTACGGGGGAGTCCTACGAGCAGTTCTTC.

This clonotype was detected a few times. The chain combines TRBV24-1 with TRBJ1-2; D ambiguous. This CDR3 contains 13 residues. Germline V gene sequence: CDR1 KGHDR, CDR2 SFDVKD. The ends were cut back, 4 bases at V and 8 bases at J, with 13 bases in the middle. The CDR3, as DNA: TGTGCCACCAGTGACCCGCCGTTGGGCGGCTACACCTTC. Translating gives CATSDPPLGGYTF.